Included here is one TCR beta chain sequence, with context. All gene names here are mouse names. The CDR3 end is not reached by the read, which stops 4 residues before it; the germline J gene fills it in. The sequencing template was cDNA reverse transcribed from extracted RNA. Generated by immunoSEQ multiplex PCR, the TCRdb table keeps only in-frame clones and is missing some. Listed for the sample are around 300,000 clones, none seen a single time. The germline CDR1 and CDR2 sequences are FNHDT and SITEND (reference sequence). CDR3 length equals 13 residues. Sorting used CD4, CD8alpha, NKG2D, NKG2ACE and other markers on pooled cutaneous lymph node cells. The data were obtained in a study of CD8+ T cells in alopecia areata.

This TCR came from a C3H/HeJ mouse with alopecia areata. The mice in this strain carry MHC haplotype H2-k. The sample comprised CD4+ T cells sorted from a lymph node. The chain employs TRBV19 and TRBJ2-1; D is possibly TRBD1 (6 bases). The CDR3: CASSRQAGAEQFF. The part of the CDR3 DNA that was read is TGTGCCAGCAGTAGACAGGCTGGGGCT.